A single sample gave rise to the 3 T cell receptor beta chains below, sequenced in a study of cytomegalovirus exposure and HLA in healthy donors. Using immunoSEQ multiplex PCR, the repertoire was profiled, and TCRdb retains in-frame clones only, with some absent. The sample yields some 200,000 clones, approximately 89% seen once. The source material was PBMCs. The receptors were sampled from a man between 25 and 39 years old in good health and CMV-seropositive.

This clone has a handful of counts. The chain employs TRBV7-9 and TRBJ1-5; weak D call: TRBD1 (5 bases). The CDR3 has 15 residues. Trimming left V 4 bases short and J 3 bases short, with 13 bases between. Germline lookup yields CDR1 SEHNR and CDR2 FQNEAQ (reference sequence). The CDR3: CASSWTGGINQPQHF. CDR3 in DNA: TGTGCCAGCAGCTGGACGGGGGGTATCAATCAGCCCCAGCATTTT. The full variable domain, completed using reference TRBV7-9 and TRBJ1-5, is DTGVSQNPRHKITKRGQNVTFRCDPISEHNRLYWYRQTLGQGPEFLTYFQNEAQLEKSRLLSDRFSAERPKGSFSTLEIQRTEQGDSAMYLCASSWTGGINQPQHFGDGTRLSIL.

The chain recombines TRBV6-5 with TRBJ2-3; D gene unclear. This CDR3 spans 14 amino acids. CDR1 and CDR2 from the germline V gene are MNHEY and SVGAGI. The germline V and J ends were trimmed by 6 bases and 2 bases, with 12 bases remaining between them. CDR3 coding DNA: TGTGCCAGCAGCCGCCTGAGGATCACAGATACGCAGTATTTT. Translated: CASSRLRITDTQYF.

In regard to this clone: The junction departs from germline at one end; a sequencing error may be responsible. The chain has TRBV7-9 and TRBJ1-2, with TRBD1 as a possible D gene (5 bases). Germline V gives CDR1 SEHNR, CDR2 FQNEAQ (reference sequence). The CDR3 is 14 residues long. The CDR3 loop is CASSLVPGGYGYTF. CDR3 coding DNA: TGTGCCAGCAGCTTAGTGCCGGGGGGGTATGGTTACACCTTC.